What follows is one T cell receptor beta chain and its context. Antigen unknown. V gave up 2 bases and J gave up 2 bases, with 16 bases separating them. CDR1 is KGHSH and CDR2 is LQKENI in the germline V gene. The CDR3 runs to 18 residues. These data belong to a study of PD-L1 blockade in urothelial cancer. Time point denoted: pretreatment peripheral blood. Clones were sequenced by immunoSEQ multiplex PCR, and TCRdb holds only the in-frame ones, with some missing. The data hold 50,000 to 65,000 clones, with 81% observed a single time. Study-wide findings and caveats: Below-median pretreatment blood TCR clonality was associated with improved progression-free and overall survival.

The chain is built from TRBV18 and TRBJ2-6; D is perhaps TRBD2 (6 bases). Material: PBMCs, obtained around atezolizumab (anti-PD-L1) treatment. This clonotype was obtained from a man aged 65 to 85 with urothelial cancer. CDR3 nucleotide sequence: TGTGCCAGCTCACCAGGAGGGGCGTCGAAGGCTGGGGCCAACGTCCTGACTTTC. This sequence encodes CASSPGGASKAGANVLTF.